These T cell receptor beta chains were read from a single sample in a study of CD8+CD57+ T cells in acquired aplastic anemia. In TCRdb, the reads were re-called with MiXCR into one record per CDR3 protein. The sample records over 150,000 distinct CDR3 sequences, approximately 52% being singletons. The specimen sequenced was sorted CD4+, CD8+, or CD8+CD57+ T cells (not recorded which) from PBMCs. The receptor source for this set is a human donor in good health, serving as a control. The CDR3 runs from the conserved cysteine through the conserved F or W. D genes are given only for firm matches. Where a row states a size, it is once, few, many or the class of an expanded clone; other rows omit it.

V	D	length	J	size	CDR3	DNA
TRBV10-2	TRBD1	19	TRBJ1-4	many	CASSDPGQFGVATNEKLFF	TGCGCCAGCAGTGACCCGGGACAGTTCGGAGTTGCAACTAATGAAAAACTGTTTTTT
TRBV12-3/TRBV12-4	-	16	TRBJ2-6	many	CASSSWGSSGANVLTF	TGTGCCAGCAGTTCATGGGGGTCCTCTGGGGCCAACGTCCTGACTTTC
TRBV7-2	TRBD1	18	TRBJ2-7	-	CASSLYATGAKGPYEQYF	TGTGCCAGCAGCTTATACGCGACAGGGGCCAAGGGACCCTACGAGCAGTACTTC
TRBV6-1	TRBD1	16	TRBJ2-7	many	CASSRSLTGIAYEQYF	TGTGCCAGCAGCAGATCCTTGACAGGGATCGCCTACGAGCAGTACTTC
TRBV7-6	TRBD1	15	TRBJ1-2	many	CASSLEGTGPYGYTF	TGTGCCAGCAGCTTAGAAGGGACAGGGCCCTATGGCTACACCTTC
TRBV6-5	-	13	TRBJ2-4	many	CASSYGTDGIQYF	TGTGCCAGCAGTTACGGTACCGATGGCATTCAGTACTTC
TRBV15	-	17	TRBJ1-3	many	CATSSLRGGTTGNTIYF	TGTGCCACCAGCAGCCTAAGGGGGGGGACTACTGGAAACACCATATATTTT
TRBV29-1	-	12	TRBJ1-4	once	CSVEDLFEKLFF	TGCAGCGTTGAAGATCTTTTTGAAAAACTGTTTTTT
TRBV4-3	-	16	TRBJ1-2	-	CASSQRLTGTNYGYTF	TGCGCCAGCAGCCAGAGATTAACCGGGACCAACTATGGCTACACCTTC
TRBV7-2	TRBD1	14	TRBJ2-3	once	CASSFGTGGDTQYF	TGTGCCAGCAGCTTTGGGACAGGGGGAGATACGCAGTATTTT
TRBV9	-	14	TRBJ2-5	many	CASSVAGGKETQYF	TGTGCCAGCAGCGTAGCTGGAGGGAAAGAGACCCAGTACTTC
TRBV7-3	-	13	TRBJ2-1	many	CASSRGGVNEQFF	TGTGCCTCCTCGCGGGGTGGCGTGAATGAGCAGTTCTTC
TRBV30	TRBD1	14	TRBJ1-4	few	CAWSVGTGNEKLFF	TGTGCCTGGAGTGTCGGGACAGGGAATGAAAAACTGTTTTTT
TRBV9	-	10	TRBJ1-2	-	CASSGGGYTF	TGTGCCAGCAGCGGTGGCGGCTACACCTTC
TRBV2	-	16	TRBJ1-6	-	CASSAREDLRNSPLHF	TGTGCCAGCAGCGCCAGGGAGGATTTAAGGAATTCACCCCTCCACTTT
TRBV11-2	-	18	TRBJ2-7	many	CASSRQGPSGGKFYEQYF	TGTGCCAGCAGCCGCCAGGGGCCTTCAGGGGGGAAATTCTACGAGCAGTACTTC
TRBV20-1	TRBD1	13	TRBJ1-2	-	CSAGDRDYYGYTF	TGCAGTGCTGGGGACAGGGACTACTATGGCTACACCTTC
TRBV6-1	-	13	TRBJ2-4	-	CASSGDSVRIQYF	TGTGCCAGCAGTGGAGACAGTGTGAGGATTCAGTACTTC
TRBV5-8	TRBD1	14	TRBJ2-5	-	CASSLGTGMETQYF	TGTGCCAGCAGCTTGGGGACAGGGATGGAGACCCAGTACTTC
TRBV6-6	-	12	TRBJ1-5	-	CASSYPEQPQHF	TGTGCCAGCAGTTACCCAGAGCAGCCCCAGCATTTT
TRBV20-1	-	12	TRBJ2-7	many	CSAKRPGTEQYF	TGCAGTGCTAAGAGACCAGGGACCGAGCAGTACTTC
TRBV7-2	-	15	TRBJ1-1	many	CASSLSAALETEAFF	TGTGCCAGCAGCTTATCGGCAGCCCTGGAAACTGAAGCTTTCTTT